This is a list of T cell receptor beta chains from one sample in a study of early T cells in non-severe SARS-CoV-2 infection. TCRdb fed the 5' RACE reads into MiXCR, producing one record per CDR3 protein. Among approximately 69,000 distinct CDR3 sequences, approximately 12% were seen once, and the ten largest hold more than 5.5%. Sequencing was performed on whole blood. These receptors all stem from an adult who was a healthcare worker with PCR-confirmed SARS-CoV-2 infection or an uninfected control (not recorded which). CDR3s include the opening cysteine and the closing phenylalanine or tryptophan. Fields, in order: V gene, J gene, CDR3 protein.

TRBV24-1	TRBJ2-5	CATEAGPWETQYF
TRBV9	TRBJ2-3	CASSVDPGGLGQTDTQYF
TRBV12-3/TRBV12-4	TRBJ2-5	CASSSPFLETQYF
TRBV19	TRBJ1-2	CASSLPQANYGYTF
TRBV5-1	TRBJ1-1	CASSAGDSTEAFF
TRBV9	TRBJ2-5	CASSVTGGRETQYF
TRBV7-2	TRBJ2-6	CASSITGSGANVLTF
TRBV10-3	TRBJ2-2	CAISVGGNTGELFF
TRBV6-2/TRBV6-3	TRBJ1-5	CASSAAGLGNQPQHF
TRBV7-2	TRBJ2-7	CASSLPQVDEQYF
TRBV29-1	TRBJ1-1	CSVGPVLDTEAFF
TRBV5-1	TRBJ2-7	CASSLLAEYEQYF
TRBV20-1	TRBJ2-7	CSARDMDNEQYF
TRBV5-1	TRBJ2-4	CASSLGSENIQYF